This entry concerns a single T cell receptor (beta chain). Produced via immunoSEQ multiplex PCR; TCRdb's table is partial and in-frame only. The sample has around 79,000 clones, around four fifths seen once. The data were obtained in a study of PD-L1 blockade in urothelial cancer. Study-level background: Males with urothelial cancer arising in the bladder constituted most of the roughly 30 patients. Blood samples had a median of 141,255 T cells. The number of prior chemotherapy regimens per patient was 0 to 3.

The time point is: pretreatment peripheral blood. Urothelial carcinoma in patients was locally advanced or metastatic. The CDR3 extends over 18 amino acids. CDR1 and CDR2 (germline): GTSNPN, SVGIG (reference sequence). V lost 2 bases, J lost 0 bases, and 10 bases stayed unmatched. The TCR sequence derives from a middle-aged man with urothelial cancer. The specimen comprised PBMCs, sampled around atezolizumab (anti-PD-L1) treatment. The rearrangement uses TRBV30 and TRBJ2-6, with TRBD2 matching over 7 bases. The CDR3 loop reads CAWSPLTSLGSGANVLTF. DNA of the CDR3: TGTGCCTGGAGTCCCTTGACTAGCCTAGGCTCTGGGGCCAACGTCCTGACTTTC.